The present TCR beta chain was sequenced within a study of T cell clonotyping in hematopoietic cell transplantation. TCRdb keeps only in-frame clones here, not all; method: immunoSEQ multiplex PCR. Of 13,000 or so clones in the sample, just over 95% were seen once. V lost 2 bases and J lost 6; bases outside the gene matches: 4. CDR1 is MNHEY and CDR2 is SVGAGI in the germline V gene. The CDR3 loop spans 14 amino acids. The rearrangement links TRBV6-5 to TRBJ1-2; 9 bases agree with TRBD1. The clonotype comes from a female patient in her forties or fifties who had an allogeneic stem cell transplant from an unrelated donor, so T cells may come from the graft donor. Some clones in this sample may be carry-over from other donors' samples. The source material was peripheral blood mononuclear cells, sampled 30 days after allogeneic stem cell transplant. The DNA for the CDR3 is TGTGCCAGCAGTTACGGGGACAGGGACCATGGCTACACCTTC. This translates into CASSYGDRDHGYTF.